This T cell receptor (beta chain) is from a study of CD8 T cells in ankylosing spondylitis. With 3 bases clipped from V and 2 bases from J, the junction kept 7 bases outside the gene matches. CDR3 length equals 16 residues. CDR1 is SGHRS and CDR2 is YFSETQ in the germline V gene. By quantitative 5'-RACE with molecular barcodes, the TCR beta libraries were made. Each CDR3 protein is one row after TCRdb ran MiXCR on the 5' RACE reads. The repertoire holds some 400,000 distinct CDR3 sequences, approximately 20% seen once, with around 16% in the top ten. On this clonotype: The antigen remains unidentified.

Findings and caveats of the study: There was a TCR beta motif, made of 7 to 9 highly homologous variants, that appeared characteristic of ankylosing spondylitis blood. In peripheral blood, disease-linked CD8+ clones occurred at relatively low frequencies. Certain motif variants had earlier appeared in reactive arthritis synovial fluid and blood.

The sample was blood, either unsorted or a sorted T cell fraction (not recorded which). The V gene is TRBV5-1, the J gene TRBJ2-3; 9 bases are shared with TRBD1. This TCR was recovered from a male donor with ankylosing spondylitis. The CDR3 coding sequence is TGCGCCAGCAGCTGGTTCCGGGACAGGGACACAGATACGCAGTATTTT. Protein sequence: CASSWFRDRDTDTQYF.